Below, 31 T cell receptor beta chains from the same sample are listed, as sequenced in a study of beta chain features in type 1 diabetes. The study reverse transcribed the entire isolated RNA, so it sequenced expressed TCRB transcripts. Produced via immunoSEQ multiplex PCR; TCRdb's table is partial and in-frame only. The data show about 150,000 clones, about 8.1% seen once. Sequencing was carried out using central memory CD4+ T cells from blood. All receptors come from a man between 18 and 29 years old in good health.

V and J are TRBV4-3 and TRBJ2-2; 12 bases line up with TRBD2. Trimming removed 4 bases from V and 2 bases from J; junction bases left unmatched: 11. The CDR3 sequence is 19 residues long. Germline-derived CDR1 and CDR2 are LGHNA and YSLEER. CDR3 protein: CASSRRGLAGGANTGELFF. CDR3 in DNA: TGCGCCAGCAGCCGGAGGGGACTAGCGGGCGGGGCTAACACCGGGGAGCTGTTTTTT.

This clone was seen more than once but under ten times. The CDR3 DNA sequence: TGCGCCAGCAGCCATGAGGGACAGGGGTCCGCTGAAGCTTTCTTT. It translates to CASSHEGQGSAEAFF. The chain has TRBV4-1 and TRBJ1-1, with TRBD1 matching 10 bases. In germline, CDR1 is MGHRA, CDR2 YSYEKL. The CDR3 runs 15 residues. V gave up 3 bases and J gave up 6 bases; unmatched junction bases: 7.

The V call is TRBV25-1, the J call TRBJ2-7; TRBD1 is a possible D gene (6 bases). With 3 bases removed from V and 2 bases from J, the gap between germline ends came to 11 bases. CDR1 and CDR2 (germline): MGHDK, SYGVNS. The length of the CDR3 is 14 residues. CDR3 DNA: TGTGCCAGCAGTGAGCAGGGGATTCCCTACGAGCAGTACTTC. It yields the protein CASSEQGIPYEQYF.

The chain links TRBV4-1 to TRBJ1-2; D is ambiguous. The CDR3 contains 12 residues. Trimming removed 0 bases at V and 8 bases at J, with 7 bases between. The germline CDR1 and CDR2 sequences are MGHRA and YSYEKL. The CDR3 here is CASSQETGGYTF. The CDR3 nucleotides are TGCGCCAGCAGCCAAGAAACCGGGGGCTACACCTTC.

This chain links TRBV5-4 with TRBJ2-5, with 11 bases identical to TRBD2. V shed 4 bases and J 5 bases; nucleotides not matched to a gene: 10. The CDR3 is made up of 16 amino acids. Germline CDR1 reads SGHNT; CDR2 reads YYREEE (reference sequence). CDR3 coding DNA: TGTGCCAGCAGCGGAGATAGCGGGGGGGCCTCCGAGACCCAGTACTTC. This translates into CASSGDSGGASETQYF. Based on the CDR3 plus reference TRBV5-4 and TRBJ2-5, the full variable domain is ETGVTQSPTHLIKTRGQQVTLRCSSQSGHNTVSWYQQALGQGPQFIFQYYREEENGRGNFPPRFSGLQFPNYSSELNVNALELDDSALYLCASSGDSGGASETQYFGPGTRLLVL.

The rearrangement links TRBV18 to TRBJ2-2; 8 nucleotides match TRBD2. Germline assignment: CDR1 KGHSH and CDR2 LQKENI. V lost 7 bases, J lost 3 bases, and 7 bases stayed unmatched. This CDR3 region has 15 residues. DNA of the CDR3: TGTGCCAGCTATAGCGGGACCACCGACACCGGGGAGCTGTTTTTT. Its protein is CASYSGTTDTGELFF.

This clone appeared many times. The genes are TRBV4-3 and TRBJ1-6; 9 positions match TRBD1. Germline CDR1 LGHNA, CDR2 YSLEER. The CDR3 has 15 amino acids. V trimming: 1 base; J trimming: 10 bases; junction bases outside the gene matches: 5. CDR3 sequence: CASSQVGGQGSPLHF. The CDR3 DNA sequence: TGCGCCAGCAGCCAAGTAGGAGGACAGGGGTCACCCCTCCACTTT.

The V call is TRBV28, the J call TRBJ1-2; TRBD1 aligns across 7 bases. Germline CDR1 is MDHEN and CDR2 is SYDVKM. V lost 0 bases to trimming and J lost 7 bases; unmatched junction nucleotides: 5. The CDR3 covers 14 residues. CDR3 region: CASSLWTGTVGYTF. For the CDR3, the DNA is TGTGCCAGCAGTTTATGGACAGGGACGGTTGGCTACACCTTC.

Written as DNA, the CDR3 is TGTGCCAGCAGCTTGGTGTCTAGCGGGATCTACAATGAGCAGTTCTTC. Translation: CASSLVSSGIYNEQFF. The J gene is TRBJ2-1, the V gene TRBV5-4, with 9 bases that match TRBD2. The CDR3 sequence is 16 residues long. CDR1 is SGHNT and CDR2 is YYREEE in the germline V gene (reference sequence). The V gene end was trimmed by 0 bases and the J gene end by 3 bases; junction bases not matched to a gene: 4.

The chain carries TRBV19 and TRBJ2-2; the D is unclear. The V gene lost 1 base and the J gene lost 1 base, with 7 bases spanning the gap. This CDR3 comprises 15 residues. The germline V gene encodes CDR1 LNHDA and CDR2 SQIVND (reference sequence). CDR3 nucleotides: TGTGCCAGTAGTATAGGTAGACTGAACACCGGGGAGCTGTTTTTT. Translating gives CASSIGRLNTGELFF.

In its sample, this clone was seen a few times. The chain has TRBV29-1 and TRBJ1-1; D perhaps matches TRBD1 (5 bases). The CDR3 sequence is 11 residues long. Germline V gene lookup returns CDR1 SQVTM and CDR2 ANQGSEA. V was trimmed by 4 bases and J by 3 bases, leaving 6 bases between them. The CDR3 DNA reads TGCAGCGTTGGGGGGGACACTGAAGCTTTCTTT. Translated: CSVGGDTEAFF.

This clone was counted ten times or more. V is TRBV29-1 and J is TRBJ2-7, with 8 bases identical to TRBD1. The V segment lost 6 bases and the J segment 6 bases; nucleotides outside the gene matches: 7. From germline, CDR1 is SQVTM and CDR2 ANQGSEA. CDR3 length: 12 residues. The CDR3 coding sequence is TGCAGCGTGGACAGGGAAAGGGGCGAGCAGTACTTC. Translating gives CSVDRERGEQYF.

The chain recombines TRBV20-1 with TRBJ2-5; D remains ambiguous. This CDR3 spans 11 amino acids. Germline values: CDR1 DFQATT, CDR2 SNEGSKA (reference sequence). V gave up 3 bases and J gave up 4 bases, with 6 bases separating them. The CDR3 here is CSASLSETQYF. The CDR3 DNA is TGCAGTGCTAGCCTTTCAGAGACCCAGTACTTC.

This clone showed up many times. The J gene is TRBJ1-2, the V gene TRBV28; D is unresolved. V gave up 2 bases and J gave up 1 base, with 2 bases separating them. The CDR3 has 12 amino acids. CDR1 and CDR2 from the germline V gene are MDHEN and SYDVKM. CDR3 loop: CASSLHNYGYTF. The CDR3 DNA sequence: TGTGCCAGCAGTTTACATAACTATGGCTACACCTTC.

The CDR3 nucleotides read TGTGCCAGCAGCCAAGCAGGGACTGGAAACACCATATATTTT. This translates into CASSQAGTGNTIYF. V and J are TRBV7-9 and TRBJ1-3; maybe TRBD1 (5 bases). This CDR3 spans 14 amino acids. V was shortened by 5 bases and J by 2 bases, with 10 bases between the two germline ends. CDR1 and CDR2 (germline): SEHNR, FQNEAQ (reference sequence).

The chain employs TRBV7-2 and TRBJ1-4; 11 bases are shared with TRBD1. Germline trimming cut 5 bases from V and 6 bases from J; bases unmatched to any gene: 11. The CDR3 totals 17 residues. CDR1 SGHTA and CDR2 FQGNSA come from the germline V gene. As DNA, the CDR3 is TGTGCCAGCAGCACCCGAGGGGGGACAGGGGGTGATGAAAAACTGTTTTTT. This sequence encodes CASSTRGGTGGDEKLFF.

This chain connects TRBV27 to TRBJ2-1; D might be TRBD1 (6 bases). Looked up from germline, CDR1 is MNHEY and CDR2 is SMNVEV (reference sequence). This CDR3 contains 15 residues. V dropped 4 bases and J dropped 10 bases, with 20 bases sitting between them. The CDR3 is CASSSQGLYNGEQFF. The CDR3 DNA is TGTGCCAGCAGTTCTCAGGGGCTTTACAATGGCGAGCAGTTCTTC.

This clone was observed a few times. This chain uses TRBV30 with TRBJ2-5; the match to TRBD1 covers 7 bases. The V gene end was trimmed by 5 bases and the J gene end by 1 base; junction bases not matched to a gene: 10. The CDR3 runs to 15 residues. CDR1 is GTSNPN and CDR2 is SVGIG in the germline V gene (reference sequence). The CDR3 coding sequence is TGTGCCTGGCAAAGGGACAGTTCGTCCCAAGAGACCCAGTACTTC. Translated, it gives CAWQRDSSSQETQYF.

In this sample, this clone turned up a few times. The gene calls are TRBV15 and TRBJ2-7; possible D gene TRBD1, 5 bases. V lost 3 bases to trimming and J lost 3 bases, with 12 bases between them. Germline CDR1 reads LNHNV; CDR2 reads YYDKDF (reference sequence). The length of the CDR3 is 14 residues. The CDR3 region has the DNA TGTGCCACCAGCAGGGACACGGTCCGCTACGAGCAGTACTTC. Its protein is CATSRDTVRYEQYF.

The chain is built from TRBV19 and TRBJ2-1; D is possibly TRBD2 (5 bases). CDR1 and CDR2 (germline): LNHDA, SQIVND (reference sequence). This CDR3 has 15 residues. The ends were cut back, 6 bases at V and 7 bases at J, with 19 bases in the middle. This CDR3 is CASSPPGRARNEQFF. CDR3 bases: TGTGCCAGTAGCCCGCCCGGGCGGGCGAGAAATGAGCAGTTCTTC.

This clone was found a few times. V and J are TRBV6-1 and TRBJ1-2; D unresolved. The CDR3 is 13 residues long. Germline lookup yields CDR1 MNHNS and CDR2 SASEGT. Trimming removed 0 bases at V and 6 bases at J, with 8 bases between. CDR3 protein: CASSEARRDGYTF. The CDR3 nucleotides are TGTGCCAGCAGTGAAGCTAGGAGGGATGGCTACACCTTC.

This rearrangement joins TRBV19 to TRBJ2-3; the match to TRBD2 covers 10 bases. Per the germline V gene, CDR1 is LNHDA and CDR2 is SQIVND (reference sequence). The CDR3 loop spans 16 amino acids. J gave up 4 bases and V 6 bases, and 10 bases lay outside the gene matches. CDR3: CASSPASGRLADTQYF. In DNA, the CDR3 is TGTGCCAGTAGCCCGGCTAGCGGGAGATTGGCAGATACGCAGTATTTT.

This clone was recorded many times. The rearrangement links TRBV7-2 to TRBJ2-7, with D possibly matching TRBD1 (5 bases). In germline, CDR1 is SGHTA, CDR2 FQGNSA. V gave up 7 bases and J gave up 2 bases, with 21 bases separating them. The CDR3 extends over 16 amino acids. The CDR3 here is CASTWGGDRNTYEQYF. CDR3 coding DNA: TGTGCCAGCACTTGGGGCGGAGACAGAAACACCTACGAGCAGTACTTC.

The rearrangement joins TRBV5-1 to TRBJ2-3; D perhaps matches TRBD2 (7 bases). V was pared by 2 bases and J by 6 bases, with 13 bases between. CDR1 is SGHRS and CDR2 is YFSETQ in the germline V gene. The CDR3 loop spans 14 amino acids. CDR3 DNA: TGCGCCAGCAGCTTTGGGGGGGCGTATGATACGCAGTATTTT. It is translated as CASSFGGAYDTQYF.

CDR3 nucleotides: TGTGCCTCTCGTGAAGCGAGATTACGCTATGGCTACACCTTC. It is translated as CASREARLRYGYTF. This chain connects TRBV19 to TRBJ1-2; D uncertain. The CDR3 has 14 amino acids. The V end was cut by 11 bases, the J end by 4 bases, with 20 bases between. Germline loops: CDR1 LNHDA, CDR2 SQIVND (reference sequence).

The gene calls are TRBV9 and TRBJ2-3; TRBD2 aligns across 13 bases. The germline CDR1 and CDR2 sequences are SGDLS and YYNGEE. The length of the CDR3 is 19 residues. V shed 1 base and J 0 bases; nucleotides not matched to a gene: 8. The CDR3 DNA is TGTGCCAGCAGCGTATTTGGACTAGCGGGAGCAATTAGCACAGATACGCAGTATTTT. The encoded protein is CASSVFGLAGAISTDTQYF.

The gene calls are TRBV5-1 and TRBJ2-7; 8 positions agree with TRBD2. The V and J ends lost 0 bases and 7 bases, in that order; junction bases with no gene match: 6. Germline CDR1 SGHRS, CDR2 YFSETQ. The CDR3 has 14 amino acids. The CDR3 nucleotides read TGCGCCAGCAGCTTGGCCAGAGCGGGGGAGGAGCAGTACTTC. Translating it yields CASSLARAGEEQYF.

This clone was counted at least ten times. The chain joins TRBV11-2 to TRBJ2-7; 7 bases are shared with TRBD1. The CDR3 totals 15 residues. Per the germline V gene, CDR1 is SGHAT and CDR2 is FQNNGV. With 7 bases clipped from V and 3 bases from J, the junction kept 12 bases outside the gene matches. The CDR3 region is CASTLMTGSHYEQYF. In nucleotides, the CDR3 is TGTGCCAGCACCCTCATGACAGGGTCCCACTACGAGCAGTACTTC.

The chain recombines TRBV9 with TRBJ2-2, with 8 bases fitting TRBD1. The germline V gene has CDR1 SGDLS and CDR2 YYNGEE. The CDR3 spans 15 residues. V lost 6 bases and J lost 4; bases outside the gene matches: 8. The CDR3: CASKRFQGATGELFF. The CDR3 nucleotides read TGTGCCAGCAAGAGGTTCCAGGGGGCCACCGGGGAGCTGTTTTTT.

This clone was found a few times. CDR3 in DNA: TGTGCCAGTAGTATACACGGGAGCGGCACAGATACGCAGTATTTT. It yields the protein CASSIHGSGTDTQYF. The V and J genes are TRBV19 and TRBJ2-3; D is possibly TRBD2 (6 bases). Germline V lookup: CDR1 LNHDA, CDR2 SQIVND (reference sequence). This CDR3 region has 15 residues. The V and J ends lost 2 bases and 1 base respectively, with 10 bases between them.

This clone was seen repeatedly, ten times or more. The chain employs TRBV9 and TRBJ1-1, with a possible D match to TRBD1 (5 bases). CDR1 is SGDLS and CDR2 is YYNGEE in the germline V gene. Deletions cut 3 bases from V and 5 bases from J, with 23 bases between. The CDR3 spans 17 residues. The CDR3 sequence is CASSANSPGGVETEAFF. CDR3 coding DNA: TGTGCCAGCAGCGCTAACTCTCCGGGGGGGGTGGAAACTGAAGCTTTCTTT. Full variable domain (rest looked up from reference TRBV9 and TRBJ1-1): DSGVTQTPKHLITATGQRVTLRCSPRSGDLSVYWYQQSLDQGLQFLIQYYNGEERAKGNILERFSAQQFPDLHSELNLSSLELGDSALYFCASSANSPGGVETEAFFGQGTRLTVV.